The rows below give T cell receptor beta chains drawn from one sample of a study of blood T cell repertoires in COVID-19. This table comes from immunoSEQ multiplex PCR, and its TCRdb copy is limited to in-frame clones, with some not included. The data contain approximately 150,000 clones, 87% of them singletons. The sample taken for sequencing was peripheral blood. These receptors came from a human donor in a cohort sampled during active COVID-19. Both conserved end residues are part of each CDR3. The D gene is left open where the match is weak. Clone size, where shown, is once, few, many, or a class for clones that have expanded.

V gene: TRBV2
J gene: TRBJ1-2
D gene: TRBD1
clone size: .
CDR3 DNA: TGTGCCAGCCATTCCAGGGGGGTGGGACCTTATGGCTACACCTTC
CDR3 protein: CASHSRGVGPYGYTF

V gene: TRBV5-4
J gene: TRBJ1-1
D gene: TRBD1
clone size: .
CDR3 DNA: TGTGCCAGCAGCTTGGGCATACAGGGGGCCCGAAACACTGAAGCTTTCTTT
CDR3 protein: CASSLGIQGARNTEAFF

V gene: TRBV29-1
J gene: TRBJ1-3
D gene: .
clone size: .
CDR3 DNA: TGCAGCGTTGAAGGAGGGTTGGGTGGAAACACCATATATTTT
CDR3 protein: CSVEGGLGGNTIYF

V gene: TRBV28
J gene: TRBJ2-1
D gene: .
clone size: .
CDR3 DNA: TGTGCCAGCAGTGGGCAACCCTACAATGAGCAGTTCTTC
CDR3 protein: CASSGQPYNEQFF

V gene: TRBV29-1
J gene: TRBJ2-5
D gene: TRBD1
clone size: .
CDR3 DNA: TGCAGCGTTGAGACGGACAGGGGGCTTCAAGAGACCCAGTACTTC
CDR3 protein: CSVETDRGLQETQYF

V gene: TRBV24-1
J gene: TRBJ2-5
D gene: .
clone size: .
CDR3 DNA: TGTGCCACCAGTGAATCCAGGGGAGCCTTCCAAGAGACCCAGTACTTC
CDR3 protein: CATSESRGAFQETQYF

V gene: TRBV28
J gene: TRBJ2-5
D gene: TRBD2
clone size: .
CDR3 DNA: TGTGCCAGCAGTAGACCTAGCGGGGGGCAAGAGACCCAGTACTTC
CDR3 protein: CASSRPSGGQETQYF

V gene: TRBV6-5
J gene: TRBJ2-7
D gene: TRBD1
clone size: medium-sized
CDR3 DNA: TGTGCCAGCAGTTACGGGACAGGGACCTACGAGCAGTACTTC
CDR3 protein: CASSYGTGTYEQYF

V gene: TRBV9
J gene: TRBJ2-3
D gene: TRBD2
clone size: .
CDR3 DNA: TGTGCCAGCAGCGATTGGACTAGCGGGAGGGCCTATGATACGCAGTATTTT
CDR3 protein: CASSDWTSGRAYDTQYF

V gene: TRBV7-2
J gene: TRBJ1-1
D gene: .
clone size: few
CDR3 DNA: TGTGCCAGCAGCTTAGGGGCAGGGAACACTGAAGCTTTCTTT
CDR3 protein: CASSLGAGNTEAFF

V gene: TRBV7-9
J gene: TRBJ2-7
D gene: .
clone size: .
CDR3 DNA: TGTGCCAGCAGCTTACCGCCTAGAGACGAGCAGTACTTC
CDR3 protein: CASSLPPRDEQYF

V gene: TRBV28
J gene: TRBJ2-3
D gene: .
clone size: once
CDR3 DNA: TGTGCCACCAGGCGGGACTTCCGCACAGATACGCAGTATTTT
CDR3 protein: CATRRDFRTDTQYF

V gene: TRBV28
J gene: TRBJ2-5
D gene: .
clone size: .
CDR3 DNA: TGTGCCAGCAATCCTCCGGCGACGGGGACCCAGTACTTC
CDR3 protein: CASNPPATGTQYF

V gene: TRBV30
J gene: TRBJ2-4
D gene: TRBD2
clone size: few
CDR3 DNA: TGTGCCTGGAGCCTGGGACTAGCGGAAAACATTCAGTACTTC
CDR3 protein: CAWSLGLAENIQYF

V gene: TRBV6-4
J gene: TRBJ2-1
D gene: TRBD2
clone size: .
CDR3 DNA: TGTGCCAGCAGTGACTCCAGCGGGAGGTCCAACAATGAGCAGTTCTTC
CDR3 protein: CASSDSSGRSNNEQFF

V gene: TRBV28
J gene: TRBJ1-6
D gene: .
clone size: few
CDR3 DNA: TGTGCCAGCAGTCGACCCCGGGAGGGTTCACCCCTCCACTTT
CDR3 protein: CASSRPREGSPLHF

V gene: TRBV27
J gene: TRBJ2-7
D gene: .
clone size: .
CDR3 DNA: TGTGCCAGCAGTTTAGGATCCAGCCAGGCTTCTCGCGAGCAGTACTTC
CDR3 protein: CASSLGSSQASREQYF

V gene: TRBV7-2
J gene: TRBJ2-3
D gene: TRBD2
clone size: .
CDR3 DNA: TGTGCCAGCAGCTTTTTGTCTAGCGGGGGTCGGACAGATACGCAGTATTTT
CDR3 protein: CASSFLSSGGRTDTQYF